This note documents a single T cell receptor beta chain sequence. The PCR had 60 Vbeta and 13 Jbeta primers. Clones were read by immunoSEQ multiplex PCR, and TCRdb kept only the in-frame ones, dropping some. The data show 160,000 or so clones, approximately 79% seen once. The data were obtained in a study of cytomegalovirus exposure and HLA in healthy donors. Germline V gene lookup returns CDR1 KGHSH and CDR2 LQKENI. The CDR3 runs 16 residues. J lost 7 bases, V lost 4 bases, and 11 bases had no gene match. The chain joins TRBV18 to TRBJ2-7; 12 nucleotides align to TRBD1. The source of this sequence is a man aged 60 to 75 in good health and CMV-seronegative. Material for sequencing was PBMCs. CDR3 sequence reads: CASSQRGTGGAGEQYF. DNA of the CDR3: TGTGCCAGCTCACAGCGGGGGACAGGGGGCGCGGGGGAGCAGTACTTC.